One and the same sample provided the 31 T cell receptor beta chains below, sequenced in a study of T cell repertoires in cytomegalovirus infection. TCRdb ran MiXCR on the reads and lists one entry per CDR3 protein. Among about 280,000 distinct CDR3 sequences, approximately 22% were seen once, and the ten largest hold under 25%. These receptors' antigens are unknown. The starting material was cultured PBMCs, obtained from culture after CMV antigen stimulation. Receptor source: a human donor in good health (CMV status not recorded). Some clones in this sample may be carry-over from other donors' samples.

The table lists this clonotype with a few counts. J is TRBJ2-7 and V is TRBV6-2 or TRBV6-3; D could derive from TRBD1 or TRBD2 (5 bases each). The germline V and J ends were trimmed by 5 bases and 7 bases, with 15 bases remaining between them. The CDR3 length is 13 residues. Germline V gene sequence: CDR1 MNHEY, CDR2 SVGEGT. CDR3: CASSGRTGREQYV. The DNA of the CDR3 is TGTGCCAGCAGTGGCCGGACGGGGCGGGAGCAGTACGTC.

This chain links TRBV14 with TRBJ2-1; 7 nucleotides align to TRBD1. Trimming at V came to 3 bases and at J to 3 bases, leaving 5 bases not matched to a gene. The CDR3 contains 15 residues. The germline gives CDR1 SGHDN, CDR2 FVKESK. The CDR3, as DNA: TGTGCCAGCAGCCAGTATGCAGGGGGCTACAATGAGCAGTTCTTC. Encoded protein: CASSQYAGGYNEQFF.

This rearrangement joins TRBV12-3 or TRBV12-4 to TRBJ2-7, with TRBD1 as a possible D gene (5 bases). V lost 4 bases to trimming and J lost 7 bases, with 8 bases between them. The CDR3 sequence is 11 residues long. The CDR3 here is CASSYGAEQYV. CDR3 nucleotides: TGTGCCAGCAGTTATGGGGCGGAGCAGTACGTC.

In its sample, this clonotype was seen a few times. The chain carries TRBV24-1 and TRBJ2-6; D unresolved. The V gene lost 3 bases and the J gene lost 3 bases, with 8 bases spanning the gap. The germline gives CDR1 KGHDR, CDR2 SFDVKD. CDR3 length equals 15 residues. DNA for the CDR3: TGTGCCACCAGTGATCCCTCCGGTGGGGCCAACGTCCTGACTTTC. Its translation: CATSDPSGGANVLTF.

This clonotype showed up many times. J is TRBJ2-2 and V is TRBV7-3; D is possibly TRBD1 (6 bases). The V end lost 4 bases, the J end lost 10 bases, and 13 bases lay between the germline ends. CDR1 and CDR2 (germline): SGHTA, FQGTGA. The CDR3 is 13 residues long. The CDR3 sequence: CASSSAKGVELFF. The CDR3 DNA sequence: TGTGCCAGCAGCTCGGCCAAGGGGGTGGAGCTGTTTTTT. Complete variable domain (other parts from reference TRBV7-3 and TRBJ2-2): GAGVSQTPSNKVTEKGKYVELRCDPISGHTALYWYRQSLGQGPEFLIYFQGTGAADDSGLPNDRFFAVRPEGSVSTLKIQRTERGDSAVYLCASSSAKGVELFFGEGSRLTVL.

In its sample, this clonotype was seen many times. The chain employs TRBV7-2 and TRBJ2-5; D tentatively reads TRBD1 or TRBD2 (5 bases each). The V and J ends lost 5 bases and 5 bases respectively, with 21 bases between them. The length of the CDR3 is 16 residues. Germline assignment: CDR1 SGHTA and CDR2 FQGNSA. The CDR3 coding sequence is TGTGCCAGCAGCCCTCGGACGGACGGGGCGTTCGAGACCCAGTACTTC. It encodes CASSPRTDGAFETQYF.

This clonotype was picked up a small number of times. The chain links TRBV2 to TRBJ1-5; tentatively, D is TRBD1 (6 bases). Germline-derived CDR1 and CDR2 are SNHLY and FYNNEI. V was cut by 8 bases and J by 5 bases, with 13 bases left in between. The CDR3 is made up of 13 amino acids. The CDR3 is CASGKGVDQPQHF. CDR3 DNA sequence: TGTGCCAGCGGGAAGGGGGTCGATCAGCCCCAGCATTTT. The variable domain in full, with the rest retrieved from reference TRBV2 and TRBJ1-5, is EPEVTQTPSHQVTQMGQEVILRCVPISNHLYFYWYRQILGQKVEFLVSFYNNEISEKSEIFDDQFSVERPDGSNFTLKIRSTKLEDSAMYFCASGKGVDQPQHFGDGTRLSIL.

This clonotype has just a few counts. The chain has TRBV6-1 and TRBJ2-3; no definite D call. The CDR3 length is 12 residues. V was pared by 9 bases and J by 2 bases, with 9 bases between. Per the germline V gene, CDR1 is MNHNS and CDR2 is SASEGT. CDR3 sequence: CARIRTTDTQYF. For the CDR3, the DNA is TGTGCCAGGATCAGGACCACAGATACGCAGTATTTT.

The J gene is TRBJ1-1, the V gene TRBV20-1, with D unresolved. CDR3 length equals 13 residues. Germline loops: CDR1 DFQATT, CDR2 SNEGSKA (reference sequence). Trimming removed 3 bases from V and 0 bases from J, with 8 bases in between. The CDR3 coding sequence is TGCAGTGCTAGCGGCACCATGAACACTGAAGCTTTCTTT. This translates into CSASGTMNTEAFF.

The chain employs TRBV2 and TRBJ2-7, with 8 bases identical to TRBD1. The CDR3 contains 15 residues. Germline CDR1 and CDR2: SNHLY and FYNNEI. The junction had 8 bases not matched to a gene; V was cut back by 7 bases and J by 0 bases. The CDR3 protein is CASNPQGASSYEQYF. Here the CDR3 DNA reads TGTGCCAGCAACCCCCAGGGGGCGAGCTCCTACGAGCAGTACTTC.

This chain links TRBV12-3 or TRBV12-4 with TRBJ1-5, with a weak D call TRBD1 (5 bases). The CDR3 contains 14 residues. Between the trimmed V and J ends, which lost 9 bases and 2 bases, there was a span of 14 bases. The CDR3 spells CASGREGGNQPQHF. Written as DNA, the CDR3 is TGTGCCAGTGGGAGGGAAGGGGGCAATCAGCCCCAGCATTTT.

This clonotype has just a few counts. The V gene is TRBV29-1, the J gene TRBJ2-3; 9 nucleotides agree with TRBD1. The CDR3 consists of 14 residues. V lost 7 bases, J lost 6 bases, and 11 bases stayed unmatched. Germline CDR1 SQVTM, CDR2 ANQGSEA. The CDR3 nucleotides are TGCAGCGGCACACCACAGGGGGCGATTGATACGCAGTATTTT. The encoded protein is CSGTPQGAIDTQYF.

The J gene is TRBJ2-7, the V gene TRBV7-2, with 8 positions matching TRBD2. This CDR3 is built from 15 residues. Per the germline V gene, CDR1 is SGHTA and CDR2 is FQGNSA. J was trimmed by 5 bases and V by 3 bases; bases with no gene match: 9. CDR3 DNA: TGTGCCAGCAGCTTCCAGGCGGGAGGCGGTCACGAGCAGTACTTC. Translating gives CASSFQAGGGHEQYF.

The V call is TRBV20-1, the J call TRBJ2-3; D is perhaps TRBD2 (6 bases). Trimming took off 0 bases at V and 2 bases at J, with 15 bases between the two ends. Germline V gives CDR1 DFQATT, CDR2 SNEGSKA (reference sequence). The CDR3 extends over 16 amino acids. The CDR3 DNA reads TGCAGTGCTAGAGATGTCACGGGAGCGTCCACAGATACGCAGTATTTT. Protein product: CSARDVTGASTDTQYF.

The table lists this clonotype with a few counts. This CDR3 is CASSQGEGRPLHF. CDR3 DNA sequence: TGCGCCAGCAGCCAAGGGGAGGGTAGGCCCCTCCACTTT. This chain links TRBV4-1 with TRBJ1-6; D ambiguous. Looked up from germline, CDR1 is MGHRA and CDR2 is YSYEKL. The CDR3 extends over 13 amino acids. With 1 base removed from V and 13 bases from J, the gap between germline ends came to 11 bases.

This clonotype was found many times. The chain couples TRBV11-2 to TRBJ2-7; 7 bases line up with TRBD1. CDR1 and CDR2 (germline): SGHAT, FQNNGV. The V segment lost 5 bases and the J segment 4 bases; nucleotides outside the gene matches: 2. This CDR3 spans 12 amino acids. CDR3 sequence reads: CASSADRYEQYV. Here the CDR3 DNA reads TGTGCCAGCAGCGCGGACAGGTACGAGCAGTACGTC.

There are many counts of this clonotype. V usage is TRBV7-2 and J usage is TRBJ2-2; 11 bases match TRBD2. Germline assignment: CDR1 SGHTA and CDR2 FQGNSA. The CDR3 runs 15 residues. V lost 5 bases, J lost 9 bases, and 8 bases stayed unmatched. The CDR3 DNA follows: TGTGCCAGCAGCATGAGGACTAGCGGGCCCCGGGAGCTGTTTTTT. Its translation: CASSMRTSGPRELFF.

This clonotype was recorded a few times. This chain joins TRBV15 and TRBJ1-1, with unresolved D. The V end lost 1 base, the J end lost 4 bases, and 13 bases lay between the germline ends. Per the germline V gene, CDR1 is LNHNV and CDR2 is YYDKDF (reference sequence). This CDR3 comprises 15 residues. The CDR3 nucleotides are TGTGCCACCAGCAGAGGTCTGGGCGTTCTCACTGAAGCTTTCTTT. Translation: CATSRGLGVLTEAFF. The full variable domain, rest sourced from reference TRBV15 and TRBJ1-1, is DAMVIQNPRYQVTQFGKPVTLSCSQTLNHNVMYWYQQKSSQAPKLLFHYYDKDFNNEADTPDNFQSRRPNTSFCFLDIRSPGLGDTAMYLCATSRGLGVLTEAFFGQGTRLTVV.

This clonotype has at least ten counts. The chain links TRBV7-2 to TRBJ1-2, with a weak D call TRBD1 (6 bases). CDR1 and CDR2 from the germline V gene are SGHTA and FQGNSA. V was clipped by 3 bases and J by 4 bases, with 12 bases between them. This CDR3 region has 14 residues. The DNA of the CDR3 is TGTGCCAGCAGCTTGGACAGTAACTCCTATGGCTACACCTTC. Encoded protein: CASSLDSNSYGYTF.

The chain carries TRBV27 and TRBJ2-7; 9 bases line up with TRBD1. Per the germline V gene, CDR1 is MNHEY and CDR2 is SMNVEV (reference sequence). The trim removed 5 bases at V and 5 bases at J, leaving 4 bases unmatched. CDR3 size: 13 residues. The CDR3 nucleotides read TGTGCCAGCAGTCCCGGGACAGGGAACGAGCAGTACGTC. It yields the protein CASSPGTGNEQYV.

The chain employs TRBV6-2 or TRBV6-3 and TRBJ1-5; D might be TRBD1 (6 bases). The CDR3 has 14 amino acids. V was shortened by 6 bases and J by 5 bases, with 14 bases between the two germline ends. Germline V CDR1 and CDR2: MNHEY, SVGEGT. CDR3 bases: TGTGCCAGCAGATCCACAGGGTGGGATCAGCCCCAGCATTTT. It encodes CASRSTGWDQPQHF.

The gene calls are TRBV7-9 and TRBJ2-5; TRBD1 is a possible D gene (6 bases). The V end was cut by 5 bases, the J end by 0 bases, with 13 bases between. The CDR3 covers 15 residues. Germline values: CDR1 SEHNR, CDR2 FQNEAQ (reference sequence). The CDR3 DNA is TGTGCCAGCAGCCCGGGACACTCGTACCAAGAGACCCAGTACTTC. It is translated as CASSPGHSYQETQYF.

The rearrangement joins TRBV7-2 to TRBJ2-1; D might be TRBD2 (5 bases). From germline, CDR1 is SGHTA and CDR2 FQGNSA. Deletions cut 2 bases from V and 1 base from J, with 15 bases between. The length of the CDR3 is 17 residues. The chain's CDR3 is CASSLNSLALSYNEQFF. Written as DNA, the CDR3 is TGTGCCAGCAGCTTAAATAGTCTAGCCCTTTCCTACAATGAGCAGTTCTTC.

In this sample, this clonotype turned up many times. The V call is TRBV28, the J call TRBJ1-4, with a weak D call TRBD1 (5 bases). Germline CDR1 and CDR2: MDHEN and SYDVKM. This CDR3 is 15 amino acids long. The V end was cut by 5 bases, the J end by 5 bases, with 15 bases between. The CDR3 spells CASSPRQLPNEKLFF. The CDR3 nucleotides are TGTGCCAGCAGTCCCCGACAGCTCCCAAATGAAAAACTGTTTTTT.

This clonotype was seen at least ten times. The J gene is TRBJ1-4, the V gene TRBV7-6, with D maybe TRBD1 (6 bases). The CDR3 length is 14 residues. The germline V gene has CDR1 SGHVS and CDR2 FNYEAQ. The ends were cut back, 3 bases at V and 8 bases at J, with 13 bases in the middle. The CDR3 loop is CASSFGGFGEKLFF. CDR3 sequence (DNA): TGTGCCAGCAGCTTTGGGGGCTTCGGCGAAAAACTGTTTTTT.

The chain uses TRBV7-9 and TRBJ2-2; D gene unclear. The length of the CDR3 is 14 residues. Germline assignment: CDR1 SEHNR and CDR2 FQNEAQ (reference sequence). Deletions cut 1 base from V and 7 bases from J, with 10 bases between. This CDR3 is CASSLGLNHGELFF. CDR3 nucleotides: TGTGCCAGCAGCTTAGGACTGAACCACGGGGAGCTGTTTTTT. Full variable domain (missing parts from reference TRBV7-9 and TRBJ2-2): DTGVSQNPRHKITKRGQNVTFRCDPISEHNRLYWYRQTLGQGPEFLTYFQNEAQLEKSRLLSDRFSAERPKGSFSTLEIQRTEQGDSAMYLCASSLGLNHGELFFGEGSRLTVL.

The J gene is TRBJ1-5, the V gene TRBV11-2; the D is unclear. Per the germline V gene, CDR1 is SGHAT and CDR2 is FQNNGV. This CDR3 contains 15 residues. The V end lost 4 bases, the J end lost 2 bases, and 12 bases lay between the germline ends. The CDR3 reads CASSSGGLGNQPQHF. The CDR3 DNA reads TGTGCCAGCAGCTCAGGAGGTCTGGGCAATCAGCCCCAGCATTTT.

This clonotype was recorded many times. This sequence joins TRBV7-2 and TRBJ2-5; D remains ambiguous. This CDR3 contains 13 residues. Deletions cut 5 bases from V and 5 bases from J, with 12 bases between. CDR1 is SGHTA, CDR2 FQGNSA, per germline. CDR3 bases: TGTGCCAGCAGCAAGCAGAGACGTGAGACCCAGTACTTC. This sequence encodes CASSKQRRETQYF. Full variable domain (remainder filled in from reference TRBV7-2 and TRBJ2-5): GAGVSQSPSNKVTEKGKDVELRCDPISGHTALYWYRQSLGQGLEFLIYFQGNSAPDKSGLPSDRFSAERTGGSVSTLTIQRTQQEDSAVYLCASSKQRRETQYFGPGTRLLVL.

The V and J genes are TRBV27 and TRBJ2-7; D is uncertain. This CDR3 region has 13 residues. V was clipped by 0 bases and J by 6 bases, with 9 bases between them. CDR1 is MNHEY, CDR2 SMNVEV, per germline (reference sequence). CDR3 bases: TGTGCCAGCAGTTTATCGCGGCTTGCCGAGCAGTACGTC. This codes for CASSLSRLAEQYV.

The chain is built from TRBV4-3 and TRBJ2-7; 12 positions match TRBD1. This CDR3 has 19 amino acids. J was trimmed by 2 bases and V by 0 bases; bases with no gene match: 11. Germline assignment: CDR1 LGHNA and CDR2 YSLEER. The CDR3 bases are TGCGCCAGCAGCCAAGAAAGGGACAGGGGGCTTACCCTGCCCTACGAGCAGTACTTC. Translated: CASSQERDRGLTLPYEQYF.

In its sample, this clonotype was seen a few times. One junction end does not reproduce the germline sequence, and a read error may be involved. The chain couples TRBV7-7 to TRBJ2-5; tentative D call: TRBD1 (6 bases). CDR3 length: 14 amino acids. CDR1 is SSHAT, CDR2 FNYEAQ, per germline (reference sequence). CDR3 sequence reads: CASSSSMGRGTQYF. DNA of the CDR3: TGTGCTAGCAGCTCCTCTATGGGCAGGGGGACCCAGTACTTC.